The sample holds many counts of the clone carrying this TCR beta chain. Its antigen is undetermined. The data derive from a study of HIV-infected patients and healthy controls. Study observations and caveats: Compared with controls, mean Gini indices were significantly raised in HIV-infected repertoires, possibly indicating oligoclonality.

Follow-up blood was drawn about 14 weeks, roughly three months, after antiretroviral therapy began. Whole blood was used without fractionation, so all unsorted peripheral T cells were included. V lost 5 bases to trimming and J lost 14 bases; unmatched junction nucleotides: 12. In germline, CDR1 is LNHDA, CDR2 SQIVND (reference sequence). This CDR3 contains 14 residues. Around 450 ng RNA was reverse transcribed with alpha and beta constant-region primers. Alpha and beta chain libraries were made separately by chain-specific third strand synthesis with multiplexing indices. The library had 12-nucleotide molecular identifiers formed by two random hexamers joined together. TCRdb used MiXCR to reprocess the 5' RACE reads, holding one entry per CDR3 protein. The sample has fewer than 8,000 distinct CDR3 sequences, around 8.6% seen once; the top ten hold just over 20%.

Sequenced here: blood, sampled during antiretroviral therapy. V usage is TRBV19 and J usage is TRBJ1-6; 7 bases match TRBD1. The TCR comes from an adult with HIV infection. CDR3 DNA: TGTGCCAGTAGTCCCGGGACAGCTGAAAGGGCCCTCCACTTT. Its protein product is CASSPGTAERALHF.